The present T cell receptor (beta chain) was sequenced within a study of beta chain features in type 1 diabetes. Looking at the study overall: The patient and healthy donor groups were comparable for age, gender and cell yields. Whole-study results and caveats: Across all four CD4+ subsets, people with type 1 diabetes showed modestly shorter TCRB CDR3s. The study found that naive, central memory and Treg TCRB repertoires appeared more similar in patients than in healthy donors. Type 1 diabetes patients had VDJ junctions that carried fewer insertions and more deletions.

The germline V and J ends were trimmed by 1 base and 5 bases, with 8 bases remaining between them. CDR1 SEHNR and CDR2 FQNEAQ come from the germline V gene (reference sequence). The CDR3 has 13 residues. Expressed TCRB transcripts got sequenced, as all isolated RNA was reverse transcribed. Assay: immunoSEQ multiplex PCR; the TCRdb copy retains only in-frame clones and omits some. Of hundreds of thousands of clones in the sample, about 14% are singletons; the top ten hold less than 0.04%. This clone was seen a handful of times. Its specificity is unknown. Different DNA sequences within this sample yield the same CDR3. Researchers reported sorting CD4+ naive, central memory, regulatory and stem cell-like memory cells via CD45RO/CCR7/CD25/CD127/CD95/CD27.

The sequenced material came from naive CD4+ T cells from blood. The source of this sequence is a man younger than 35 with type 1 diabetes. The chain joins TRBV7-9 to TRBJ1-1; tentatively, D is TRBD1 (6 bases). The CDR3 protein is CASSLEGGTEAFF. CDR3 coding DNA: TGTGCCAGCAGCTTAGAGGGGGGAACTGAAGCTTTCTTT.